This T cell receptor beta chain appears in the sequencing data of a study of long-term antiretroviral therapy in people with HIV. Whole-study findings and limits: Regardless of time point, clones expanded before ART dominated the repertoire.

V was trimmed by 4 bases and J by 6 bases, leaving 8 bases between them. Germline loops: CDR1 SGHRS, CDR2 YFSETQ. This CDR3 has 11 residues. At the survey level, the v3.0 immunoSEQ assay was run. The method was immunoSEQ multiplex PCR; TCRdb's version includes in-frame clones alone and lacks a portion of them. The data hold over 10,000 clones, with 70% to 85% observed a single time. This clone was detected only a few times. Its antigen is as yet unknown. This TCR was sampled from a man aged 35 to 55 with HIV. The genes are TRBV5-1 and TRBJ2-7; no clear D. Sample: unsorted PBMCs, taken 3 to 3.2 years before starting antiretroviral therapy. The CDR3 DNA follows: TGCGCCAGCAGCGATGGGGTCGAGCAGTACTTC. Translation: CASSDGVEQYF. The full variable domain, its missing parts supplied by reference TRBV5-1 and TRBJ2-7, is KAGVTQTPRYLIKTRGQQVTLSCSPISGHRSVSWYQQTPGQGLQFLFEYFSETQRNKGNFPGRFSGRQFSNSRSEMNVSTLELGDSALYLCASSDGVEQYFGPGTRLTVT.